This T cell receptor (beta chain) derives from a study of OX40 agonist ivuxolimab in advanced cancers. Turning to the overall study: Ivuxolimab was an agonistic, fully human IgG2 monoclonal antibody directed against OX40 (CD134), a costimulatory receptor. Intravenous ivuxolimab was administered to patients every 2 weeks at six dose levels: 0.01, 0.1, 0.3, 1.5, 3 and 10 mg/kg. Among the approximately 50 dose-escalation patients, about 20 had hepatocellular carcinoma, about 15 melanoma, 9 renal cell carcinoma and 9 head and neck cancer. A male proportion of 75% to 85% and a mean age of approximately 55 years, ranging from about 20 to 85, were recorded for the dose-escalation cohort. Prior anti-PD-1, anti-PD-L1 or anti-CTLA-4 therapy was permitted, and about two fifths of dose-escalation patients had received checkpoint inhibitors. Partial responses occurred in three dose-escalation patients, of whom one had hepatocellular carcinoma and two had cutaneous melanoma. Peripheral TCRbeta sequencing aimed to test whether ivuxolimab altered TCR sequence diversity and caused clonal T-cell expansion. The monotherapy dose-escalation portion (N of about 50 patients) of the phase I ivuxolimab trial is reported in the paper. The investigation overall reported the following: On average, CD8+ T cells showed more expanded clones than CD4+ T cells after ivuxolimab. Clonal expansion of both CD4+ and CD8+ blood T cells was observed from baseline to week 6 at doses 0.1 to 3.0 mg/kg. In the 0.1-3.0 mg/kg groups, partial responders were among the patients with the lowest normalized peripheral clonal expansion, particularly in CD8+ T cells. Low levels of normalized T-cell clonal expansion were also seen in some patients who did not respond. The antigen specificity of the peripheral T cells that underwent clonal expansion was not determined.

To sequence the TCRbeta CDR3 region, genomic DNA was isolated from the sorted cells. The immunoSEQ Assay was used for sequencing of TCRbeta CDR3 regions. Drawn from immuneACCESS, this table holds only the in-frame rearrangements with V and J called that TCRdb kept. Clones are partly lost; checked studies trace under half to an unresolved V gene and leave the rest unexplained. The sample table holds about 80,000 clones, of which 94% were seen once. In total, the top ten clones hold 11% of the sample. Patients with a history of autoimmune disease or receiving systemic immunosuppression were excluded from the trial. In every dose cohort, peripheral blood was drawn for TCR sequencing at baseline, cycle 4 day 1, and cycle 7 day 1. The samples were taken from a phase I, first-in-human, multicenter, open-label dose-escalation trial of ivuxolimab. The trial enrolled adults with locally advanced or metastatic head and neck squamous cell, hepatocellular, melanoma or renal cell carcinoma. Before TCR sequencing, CD4+ T cells and CD8+ T cells from peripheral blood were sorted into separate populations.

Including cysteine and phenylalanine, the CDR3 has 15 amino acids. CDR3 DNA only is kept here, 45 bases in frame from base 1. V is pared back by 7 bases and J by 3 bases, with 19 bases lying between the germline termini. Looking up the germline V gene yields CDR1 SNHLY and CDR2 FYNNEI. Worth noting for this clone: What antigen it recognizes has not been identified. No much larger clonotype is one base removed from it; base qualities were not supplied.

The chain links TRBV2 with TRBJ2-7; the D gene is not confidently resolved. The sequenced sample was CD4+ or CD8+ T cells sorted from blood, obtained in a trial of the OX40 agonist ivuxolimab. This sequence originates from an adult with an advanced solid tumor such as melanoma, head and neck, liver or kidney cancer. The DNA sequence is as follows: TGTGCCAGCACTCCCACCCTGGGTTGGATCTACGAGCAGTACTTC. It translates to CASTPTLGWIYEQYF. The full variable domain, with segments outside the CDR3 supplied by the reference TRBV2 and TRBJ2-7 proteins, appears as EPEVTQTPSHQVTQMGQEVILRCVPISNHLYFYWYRQILGQKVEFLVSFYNNEISEKSEIFDDQFSVERPDGSNFTLKIRSTKLEDSAMYFCASTPTLGWIYEQYFGPGTRLTVT.